Below are 7 T cell receptor beta chains sequenced from a single sample in a study of blood T cell repertoires in COVID-19. Here immunoSEQ multiplex PCR was the method, and the copy in TCRdb shows in-frame clones only, minus some. The repertoire holds over 120,000 clones, with 87% as singletons. The sample taken for sequencing was PBMCs or T cells enriched from blood (not recorded which). The receptors were sampled from a man aged 55 to 70 who had recovered from COVID-19.

This clone turned up a few times. This chain joins TRBV30 and TRBJ1-6; unclear D gene. Germline CDR1 GTSNPN, CDR2 SVGIG (reference sequence). V was shortened by 0 bases and J by 6 bases, with 6 bases between the two germline ends. The CDR3 spans 13 residues. The CDR3 here is CAWSVPGNSPLHF. CDR3 in DNA: TGTGCCTGGAGTGTACCGGGTAATTCACCCCTCCACTTT.

The chain combines TRBV7-9 with TRBJ1-5; no firm D call. Germline V gene lookup returns CDR1 SEHNR and CDR2 FQNEAQ (reference sequence). The CDR3 has 13 amino acids. Trimming removed 1 base from V and 4 bases from J, with 5 bases in between. CDR3 in amino acids: CASSLDGNQPQHF. In nucleotides, the CDR3 is TGTGCCAGCAGCTTAGACGGTAATCAGCCCCAGCATTTT.

This clone was observed once. The chain employs TRBV7-9 and TRBJ1-2, with D uncertain. Germline V CDR1 and CDR2: SEHNR, FQNEAQ (reference sequence). V lost 5 bases and J 0 bases, leaving 16 bases between the germline ends. CDR3 length: 16 residues. CDR3 nucleotide sequence: TGTGCCAGCAGCCCCAGATTAACAGCAGCTAACTATGGCTACACCTTC. This gives the protein CASSPRLTAANYGYTF. Full variable domain (missing parts from reference TRBV7-9 and TRBJ1-2): DTGVSQNPRHKITKRGQNVTFRCDPISEHNRLYWYRQTLGQGPEFLTYFQNEAQLEKSRLLSDRFSAERPKGSFSTLEIQRTEQGDSAMYLCASSPRLTAANYGYTFGSGTRLTVV.

The genes are TRBV24-1 and TRBJ1-1; D remains ambiguous. The CDR3 spans 13 residues. V was trimmed by 3 bases and J by 4 bases, leaving 8 bases between them. Germline V CDR1 and CDR2: KGHDR, SFDVKD. Here the CDR3 reads CATSDPRGTEAFF. The DNA for the CDR3 is TGTGCCACCAGTGATCCACGAGGCACTGAAGCTTTCTTT.

This clone has only one observation. This chain links TRBV6-5 with TRBJ1-1, with D possibly being TRBD1 (6 bases). The V and J ends lost 11 bases and 0 bases respectively, with 19 bases between them. This CDR3 comprises 15 residues. CDR1 MNHEY and CDR2 SVGAGI come from the germline V gene. The CDR3 spells CAGTQGAFMNTEAFF. CDR3 bases: TGTGCCGGCACACAGGGTGCTTTTATGAACACTGAAGCTTTCTTT.

V and J are TRBV4-1 and TRBJ2-1; 8 nucleotides line up with TRBD2. This CDR3 is built from 15 residues. Per germline, CDR1 MGHRA and CDR2 YSYEKL. V dropped 7 bases and J dropped 7; count of bases not matched to a gene: 12. The CDR3 sequence: CASTKPGTGGNEQFF. As DNA, the CDR3 is TGCGCCAGCACCAAACCTGGGACGGGAGGGAATGAGCAGTTCTTC.

The rearrangement links TRBV27 to TRBJ1-3; D is unclear. CDR3 length: 15 amino acids. Germline CDR1 and CDR2: MNHEY and SMNVEV (reference sequence). V was pared by 0 bases and J by 0 bases, with 6 bases between. This CDR3 reads CASSLSGSSGNTIYF. The CDR3 region has the DNA TGTGCCAGCAGTTTATCTGGGAGCTCTGGAAACACCATATATTTT.